The clone carrying this T cell receptor (beta chain) was counted many times. Its antigen is unidentified. The record originates from a study of neurological immune-mediated disorders. 2 million PBMCs stored at -80 C were the source of the unsorted libraries. The V gene end was trimmed by 2 bases and the J gene end by 10 bases; junction bases not matched to a gene: 14. CDR1 is MNHEY and CDR2 is SMNVEV in the germline V gene (reference sequence). This CDR3 contains 18 residues. By 5'RACE with 10-nucleotide random UMIs, the cDNA was made. Over 160 million TCR-beta sequences (from 15-18 subjects) were yielded by each sequencing run. Using its own MiXCR run on the 5' RACE reads, TCRdb lists one record per CDR3 protein. The data show tens of thousands of distinct CDR3 sequences, about a sixth seen once. Broader study findings: Expansion of TCR clones was greatest in HTLV-1-associated myelopathy and smallest in multiple sclerosis, where it fell below that of healthy controls.

The chain recombines TRBV27 with TRBJ2-1, with 13 bases aligning to TRBD2. The sequenced sample was PBMCs. The receptor's source is a woman aged 40 to 55 in good health. The CDR3 region is CASSLTTPTSGGAGEQFF. In DNA form, the CDR3 reads TGTGCCAGCAGTTTAACAACCCCCACTAGCGGGGGGGCGGGGGAGCAGTTCTTC.